This entry features one TCR beta chain sequence. In the same sample, other DNA sequences code for this CDR3. Treatment defined: preoperative locoregional IRX-2 cytokine immunotherapy. Preoperative locoregional IRX-2 cytokine immunotherapy was tested in the phase Ib source study. The repertoire was sequenced with immunoSEQ multiplex PCR; TCRdb's copy has only in-frame clones and lacks some. The table has about 89,000 clones, roughly 90% seen once. Germline assignment: CDR1 ENHRY and CDR2 SYGVKD. Trimming left V 0 bases short and J 7 bases short, with 4 bases between. CDR3 size: 12 residues. This record belongs to a study of preoperative IRX-2 immunotherapy in early breast cancer.

The TCR sequence derives from a human donor with breast cancer. The input for sequencing was tumor tissue, taken after IRX-2 immunotherapy. The chain carries TRBV10-3 and TRBJ1-3; D gene ambiguous. CDR3 nucleotides: TGTGCCATCAGTGAGTCCGGGAACACCATATATTTT. It yields the protein CAISESGNTIYF.